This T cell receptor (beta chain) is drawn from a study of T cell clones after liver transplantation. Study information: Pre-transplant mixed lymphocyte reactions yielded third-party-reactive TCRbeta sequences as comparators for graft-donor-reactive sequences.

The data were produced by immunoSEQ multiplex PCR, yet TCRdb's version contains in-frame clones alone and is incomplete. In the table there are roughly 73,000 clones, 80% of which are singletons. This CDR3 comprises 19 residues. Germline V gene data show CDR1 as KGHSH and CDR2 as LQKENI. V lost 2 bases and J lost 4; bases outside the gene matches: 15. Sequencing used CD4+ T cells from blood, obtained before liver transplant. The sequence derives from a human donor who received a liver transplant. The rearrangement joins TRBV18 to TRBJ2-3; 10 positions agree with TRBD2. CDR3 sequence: CASSPFVRSLAGESDTQYF. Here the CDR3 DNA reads TGTGCCAGCTCACCATTCGTGCGTTCCCTAGCGGGAGAGTCAGATACGCAGTATTTT.